Listed here are 5 T cell receptor beta chains from one sample, sequenced in a study of regulatory T cells in long-lasting Graves disease. Researchers made TCR beta libraries by using iRepertoire HTBI primers and running Arm-PCR on CDR3 regions. A single record per CDR3 protein comes from TCRdb applying MiXCR to the multiplex PCR reads. The sample consists of under 500,000 distinct CDR3 sequences, roughly 20% of them appearing once. Time point indicated: persistent/refractory GD, antithyroid drugs over 5 years with positive TRAb. With RNA extracted from PBMCs as input, the TCR library was made. The sample was peripheral blood mononuclear cells (PBMCs), taken when the disease was refractory, from a patient treated with antithyroid drugs. Every receptor here comes from a female donor with Graves disease.

This clonotype showed up many times. This chain uses TRBV7-2 with TRBJ2-7, with TRBD2 identical over 7 bases. The CDR3 contains 15 residues. The germline CDR1 and CDR2 sequences are SGHTA and FQGNSA. Losses at the gene ends were 2 bases for V and 1 base for J; bases not matched to a gene: 5. CDR3 amino acids: CASSLFAGASYEQYF. CDR3 coding DNA: TGTGCCAGCAGCTTATTTGCGGGAGCGTCCTACGAGCAGTACTTC. Supplemented by reference TRBV7-2 and TRBJ2-7, the full variable domain reads GAGVSQSPSNKVTEKGKDVELRCDPISGHTALYWYRQSLGQGLEFLIYFQGNSAPDKSGLPSDRFSAERTGGSVSTLTIQRTQQEDSAVYLCASSLFAGASYEQYFGPGTRLTVT.

This clonotype has ten or more counts. This rearrangement joins TRBV6-2 or TRBV6-3 to TRBJ2-5; 12 bases agree with TRBD2. Germline V gene sequence: CDR1 MNHEY, CDR2 SVGEGT. V shed 6 bases and J 4 bases; nucleotides not matched to a gene: 6. The CDR3 contains 15 residues. In DNA form, the CDR3 reads TGTGCCAGCAGCTACCTAGCGGGAGGGGGAGAGACCCAGTACTTC. This encodes CASSYLAGGGETQYF.

This chain's CDR3 is CASVPGNTDTQYF. Here the CDR3 DNA reads TGTGCCAGCGTTCCAGGGAACACAGATACGCAGTATTTT. The rearrangement uses TRBV27 and TRBJ2-3; tentatively, D is TRBD1 (5 bases). This CDR3 is built from 13 residues. Germline V CDR1 and CDR2: MNHEY, SMNVEV (reference sequence). V gave up 8 bases and J gave up 2 bases, with 11 bases separating them.

This clonotype has at least ten counts. The V call is TRBV11-1, the J call TRBJ2-5; D unresolved. Trimming pared 1 base from V and 2 bases from J, leaving 11 bases between. Germline loops: CDR1 SGHAT, CDR2 FQDESV (reference sequence). The CDR3 sequence is 15 residues long. DNA for the CDR3: TGTGCCAGCAGCTTAGTTGGCCAGGCGCAAGAGACCCAGTACTTC. Translation: CASSLVGQAQETQYF.

This clonotype has a handful of counts. The V call is TRBV27, the J call TRBJ2-7; 7 positions match TRBD1. V lost 6 bases to trimming and J lost 0 bases; unmatched junction nucleotides: 11. CDR3 size: 16 residues. The germline CDR1 and CDR2 sequences are MNHEY and SMNVEV (reference sequence). CDR3 sequence reads: CASSRDEGASSYEQYF. CDR3 nucleotide sequence: TGTGCCAGCAGCCGGGACGAGGGGGCGAGCTCCTACGAGCAGTACTTC.